Here is one T cell receptor (beta chain) with its context. A much larger clone differs by one base, so this may be a read error. TCRdb passed the PCR reads through MiXCR, listing each CDR3 protein once. The sample includes more than 300,000 distinct CDR3 sequences, over 20% of them seen just once. The data are from a study of molecular identifiers for immune sequencing clone quantification. Overall study context: In replicates, RNA taken from approximately 20,000 or 100,000 naive CD8 cells was divided five ways, and four portions underwent sequencing.

Germline assignment: CDR1 MDHEN and CDR2 SYDVKM. The CDR3 has 14 residues. The sequencing input was naive CD8+ T cells from blood, with Jurkat cell RNA spiked in. This sample's subset: FACS-sorted CD8+CD4-CCR7+CD45RA+ naive T cells. This clonotype originated in a human donor in good health. Some libraries in this study had Jurkat cell RNA spiked in. The chain couples TRBV28 to TRBJ1-2; 7 positions agree with TRBD1. CDR3 in DNA: TGTGCCAGCAGTTTAGTAGGGGGCGGTTATGGCTACGCCTTC. Residues: CASSLVGGGYGYAF.